A single sample gave rise to the 12 T cell receptor beta chains below, sequenced in a study of blood T cell repertoires in COVID-19. Clones were sequenced by immunoSEQ multiplex PCR, and TCRdb holds only the in-frame ones, with some missing. The data hold around 160,000 clones, with about 88% observed a single time. The sample was peripheral blood. The receptors originated from a human donor in a cohort sampled during active COVID-19.

The chain joins TRBV7-9 to TRBJ1-4; 8 bases are shared with TRBD1. Germline V gene data show CDR1 as SEHNR and CDR2 as FQNEAQ (reference sequence). With V trimmed by 5 bases and J by 6 bases, 5 bases remained unmatched. CDR3 size: 14 residues. CDR3 nucleotides: TGTGCCAGCAGCCCTGGACAGGGTTATGAAAAACTGTTTTTT. This codes for CASSPGQGYEKLFF. Together with reference TRBV7-9 and TRBJ1-4, the CDR3 gives the full variable domain: DTGVSQNPRHKITKRGQNVTFRCDPISEHNRLYWYRQTLGQGPEFLTYFQNEAQLEKSRLLSDRFSAERPKGSFSTLEIQRTEQGDSAMYLCASSPGQGYEKLFFGSGTQLSVL.

This chain joins TRBV6-5 and TRBJ1-2; tentative D call: TRBD1 (5 bases). Trimming took off 6 bases at V and 8 bases at J, with 16 bases between the two ends. This CDR3 has 13 residues. Germline V lookup: CDR1 MNHEY, CDR2 SVGAGI. This CDR3 reads CASSRDRAGGYTF. CDR3 DNA: TGTGCCAGCAGCCGTGACAGAGCGGGGGGCTACACCTTC.

The chain employs TRBV7-9 and TRBJ2-3, with 9 nucleotides matching TRBD2. V shed 5 bases and J 2 bases; nucleotides not matched to a gene: 8. Germline CDR1 is SEHNR and CDR2 is FQNEAQ (reference sequence). This CDR3 is 16 amino acids long. For the CDR3, the DNA is TGTGCCAGCAGCCCAGGGGCGGGAGGGGTCACAGATACGCAGTATTTT. The encoded protein is CASSPGAGGVTDTQYF.

This sequence joins TRBV29-1 and TRBJ1-6; the D gene is possibly TRBD1 (5 bases). The germline V gene encodes CDR1 SQVTM and CDR2 ANQGSEA. CDR3 size: 13 residues. Trimming left V 0 bases short and J 6 bases short, with 6 bases between. CDR3 coding DNA: TGCAGCGTTGAAGAGGGGGGTAATTCACCCCTCCACTTT. Its translation is CSVEEGGNSPLHF.

V gene TRBV27 combines with J gene TRBJ2-3; 7 bases align to TRBD2. In germline, CDR1 is MNHEY, CDR2 SMNVEV (reference sequence). This CDR3 is built from 13 residues. V was clipped by 3 bases and J by 5 bases; unmatched bases: 2. CDR3 residues: CASSFAGEDTQYF. CDR3 DNA sequence: TGTGCCAGCAGTTTCGCGGGAGAAGATACGCAGTATTTT.

This clone was recorded a few times. This chain joins TRBV4-2 and TRBJ1-4, with a weak D call TRBD1 (6 bases). The germline CDR1 and CDR2 sequences are LGHNA and YNFKEQ. V gave up 1 base and J gave up 7 bases, with 13 bases separating them. This CDR3 comprises 15 residues. The CDR3: CASSQAAQGGEKLFF. CDR3 nucleotide sequence: TGTGCCAGCAGCCAAGCCGCCCAAGGGGGTGAAAAACTGTTTTTT.

This chain joins TRBV18 and TRBJ2-7; 8 bases align to TRBD1. The CDR3 consists of 14 residues. With V trimmed by 5 bases and J by 1 base, 4 bases remained unmatched. CDR1 is KGHSH and CDR2 is LQKENI in the germline V gene. In DNA, the CDR3 is TGTGCCAGCTCAAACGGACAGGGATCCTACGAGCAGTACTTC. It encodes CASSNGQGSYEQYF.

The chain combines TRBV18 with TRBJ2-2; D is perhaps TRBD1 (6 bases). CDR3 length: 16 residues. Trimming stripped 2 bases from V and 3 bases from J, with 13 bases between. Germline V gives CDR1 KGHSH, CDR2 LQKENI. The CDR3: CASSPSVSGDTGELFF. CDR3 DNA: TGTGCCAGCTCACCATCGGTATCAGGGGACACCGGGGAGCTGTTTTTT.

The gene calls are TRBV5-5 and TRBJ1-2; D not resolved. Germline CDR1 and CDR2: SGHKS and YYEKEE (reference sequence). The CDR3 extends over 15 amino acids. Trimming took 5 bases from V and 0 from J, leaving 14 bases between them. In DNA form, the CDR3 reads TGTGCCAGCAGTTATACGGGGTCCTCTAACTATGGCTACACCTTC. Translated, it gives CASSYTGSSNYGYTF.

V usage is TRBV6-5 and J usage is TRBJ1-6; TRBD1 aligns across 7 bases. Per the germline V gene, CDR1 is MNHEY and CDR2 is SVGAGI. The junction had 8 bases not matched to a gene; V was cut back by 6 bases and J by 6 bases. This CDR3 region has 15 residues. In DNA, the CDR3 is TGTGCCAGCAGGATACCGGGACAGAGTAATTCACCCCTCCACTTT. It specifies CASRIPGQSNSPLHF.

This sequence joins TRBV19 and TRBJ1-5; 10 bases line up with TRBD1. J lost 1 base, V lost 10 bases, and 19 bases had no gene match. This CDR3 spans 19 amino acids. From germline, CDR1 is LNHDA and CDR2 SQIVND (reference sequence). Here the CDR3 DNA reads TGTGCCACTTCGCCCGGGACAGGGGAGGCGGTGGGCAGCAATCAGCCCCAGCATTTT. Residues: CATSPGTGEAVGSNQPQHF.

This clone was detected a few times. This chain connects TRBV7-2 to TRBJ2-5; weak D call: TRBD2 (6 bases). The CDR3 is made up of 15 amino acids. The V and J ends lost 1 base and 2 bases respectively, with 11 bases between them. CDR1 SGHTA and CDR2 FQGNSA come from the germline V gene. As DNA, the CDR3 is TGTGCCAGCAGCTTAGGCGGGGAGCCACAAGAGACCCAGTACTTC. Translated: CASSLGGEPQETQYF.